Following are 26 T cell receptor beta chains from one sample sequenced in a study of OX40 agonist ivuxolimab in advanced cancers. This table comes from immunoSEQ multiplex PCR, and its TCRdb copy is limited to in-frame clones, with some not included. The repertoire includes 77,000 or so clones, 90% of them detected once, and about 1.8% sits in the top ten. The source was CD4+ or CD8+ T cells sorted from blood, collected in a trial of the OX40 agonist ivuxolimab. The receptors originated from an adult with an advanced solid tumor such as melanoma, head and neck, liver or kidney cancer.

This clone was recorded a few times. This chain uses TRBV7-9 with TRBJ1-1; no reliable D call. Germline V lookup: CDR1 SEHNR, CDR2 FQNEAQ (reference sequence). The CDR3 loop spans 12 amino acids. The V end was cut by 2 bases, the J end by 3 bases, with 4 bases between. The CDR3 sequence: CASSLRDTEAFF. As DNA, the CDR3 is TGTGCCAGCAGCTTAAGGGACACTGAAGCTTTCTTT.

The chain recombines TRBV19 with TRBJ1-2, with D possibly matching TRBD1 (6 bases). The CDR3 runs to 15 residues. Trimming removed 6 bases from V and 6 bases from J, with 20 bases in between. Germline V gene sequence: CDR1 LNHDA, CDR2 SQIVND (reference sequence). The CDR3 DNA sequence: TGTGCCAGTAGATCGGGCAGGGGATTGTCGGATGGCTACACCTTC. This encodes CASRSGRGLSDGYTF.

The chain carries TRBV30 and TRBJ2-3; 7 nucleotides agree with TRBD2. The CDR3 is 11 amino acids. J gave up 4 bases and V 8 bases, and 3 bases lay outside the gene matches. Germline V gene sequence: CDR1 GTSNPN, CDR2 SVGIG (reference sequence). This CDR3 is CAGGGSDTQYF. The CDR3 coding sequence is TGTGCCGGGGGGGGATCAGATACGCAGTATTTT.

CDR3 sequence reads: CAWSVGILNSPLHF. In nucleotides, the CDR3 is TGTGCCTGGAGTGTCGGCATACTGAATTCACCCCTCCACTTT. The rearrangement joins TRBV30 to TRBJ1-6, with D uncertain. Trimming shortened V by 0 bases and J by 7 bases, and 10 bases separated the two germline ends. This CDR3 region has 14 residues. Germline CDR1 is GTSNPN and CDR2 is SVGIG (reference sequence).

The chain has TRBV11-3 and TRBJ2-1; weak D call: TRBD2 (6 bases). The CDR3 spans 16 residues. V gave up 2 bases and J gave up 6 bases, with 17 bases separating them. Germline CDR1 is SGHNT and CDR2 is YENEEA. CDR3: CASSLSWLGRINEQFF. Here the CDR3 DNA reads TGTGCCAGCAGCTTATCCTGGCTCGGGAGAATCAATGAGCAGTTCTTC.

The V and J genes are TRBV10-3 and TRBJ1-2; 7 bases map to TRBD1. The trim removed 5 bases at V and 4 bases at J, leaving 1 base unmatched. The CDR3 runs to 12 residues. CDR1 is ENHRY and CDR2 is SYGVKD in the germline V gene. The DNA for the CDR3 is TGTGCCATCAGTCGGGACAGCTATGGCTACACCTTC. Translated, it gives CAISRDSYGYTF.

The gene calls are TRBV28 and TRBJ2-7; 9 bases are shared with TRBD1. V lost 1 base, J lost 7 bases, and 5 bases stayed unmatched. This CDR3 spans 14 amino acids. CDR1 and CDR2 from the germline V gene are MDHEN and SYDVKM. The CDR3 reads CASSLSGQGHEQYF. CDR3 bases: TGTGCCAGCAGTTTATCGGGACAGGGACATGAGCAGTACTTC.

This chain uses TRBV19 with TRBJ2-5; weak D call: TRBD1 (7 bases). Germline-derived CDR1 and CDR2 are LNHDA and SQIVND (reference sequence). CDR3 length equals 14 residues. Trimming stripped 6 bases from V and 5 bases from J, with 16 bases between. CDR3 loop: CASRPPGGLETQYF. As DNA, the CDR3 is TGTGCCAGTAGACCCCCAGGGGGGTTGGAGACCCAGTACTTC.

This clone was seen a few times. The gene calls are TRBV19 and TRBJ2-7; 9 nucleotides align to TRBD1. V shed 6 bases, J shed 2 bases, and the junction held 2 bases outside the gene matches. Germline CDR1 LNHDA, CDR2 SQIVND (reference sequence). This CDR3 spans 13 amino acids. CDR3 sequence (DNA): TGTGCCAGTAGGGGACAGGGCACCTACGAGCAGTACTTC. Protein: CASRGQGTYEQYF.

This chain joins TRBV6-5 and TRBJ2-2, with D maybe TRBD1 (6 bases). V was shortened by 5 bases and J by 6 bases, with 16 bases between the two germline ends. CDR3 length equals 15 residues. CDR1 and CDR2 (germline): MNHEY, SVGAGI. This CDR3 is CASSRWAGESGELFF. CDR3 DNA: TGTGCCAGCAGTCGCTGGGCAGGGGAATCCGGGGAGCTGTTTTTT.

The V gene is TRBV7-9, the J gene TRBJ1-2, with 10 bases aligning to TRBD1. The CDR3 is made up of 14 amino acids. Germline assignment: CDR1 SEHNR and CDR2 FQNEAQ (reference sequence). The V segment lost 5 bases and the J segment 4 bases; nucleotides outside the gene matches: 4. The CDR3, as DNA: TGTGCCAGCAGCCCCTGGACAGGGGGCTATGGCTACACCTTC. This encodes CASSPWTGGYGYTF.

The rearrangement links TRBV5-4 to TRBJ2-5; D gene uncertain. The V end lost 5 bases, the J end lost 1 base, and 6 bases lay between the germline ends. CDR3 length: 12 residues. Germline CDR1 reads SGHNT; CDR2 reads YYREEE (reference sequence). The CDR3 loop reads CASSLTQETQYF. As DNA, the CDR3 is TGTGCCAGCAGTCTTACCCAAGAGACCCAGTACTTC. Filled out from reference TRBV5-4 and TRBJ2-5, the complete variable domain reads ETGVTQSPTHLIKTRGQQVTLRCSSQSGHNTVSWYQQALGQGPQFIFQYYREEENGRGNFPPRFSGLQFPNYSSELNVNALELDDSALYLCASSLTQETQYFGPGTRLLVL.

The genes are TRBV5-8 and TRBJ1-2; D may be TRBD1 (6 bases). V was clipped by 2 bases and J by 2 bases, with 10 bases between them. The CDR3 contains 14 residues. Germline V gives CDR1 SGHTS, CDR2 YDEGEE. CDR3 sequence reads: CASSFSQGNYGYTF. The CDR3 nucleotides read TGTGCCAGCAGCTTTAGCCAGGGGAACTATGGCTACACCTTC.

The V gene is TRBV19, the J gene TRBJ1-5, with D maybe TRBD1 (5 bases). Germline V gene sequence: CDR1 LNHDA, CDR2 SQIVND (reference sequence). The length of the CDR3 is 13 residues. Deletions cut 7 bases from V and 6 bases from J, with 13 bases between. DNA for the CDR3: TGTGCCAGTACGGAATCCGGGACTCAGCCCCAGCATTTT. Translating it yields CASTESGTQPQHF.

The chain links TRBV6-6 to TRBJ1-2, with D possibly matching TRBD1 (6 bases). V was pared by 0 bases and J by 6 bases, with 11 bases between. Germline loops: CDR1 MNHNY, CDR2 SVGAGI (reference sequence). This CDR3 spans 14 amino acids. The CDR3: CASSYSARGDGYTF. CDR3 coding DNA: TGTGCCAGCAGTTACTCCGCCAGGGGAGATGGCTACACCTTC.

The chain links TRBV5-3 to TRBJ2-3; D call uncertain. TRBV5-3 is an open reading frame, and its role is uncertain. The CDR3 runs 16 residues. Trimming shortened V by 3 bases and J by 2 bases, and 16 bases separated the two germline ends. CDR3 sequence (DNA): TGTGCCAGAAGCTCCCTAGTGACCGGGCCCACAGATACGCAGTATTTT. As protein: CARSSLVTGPTDTQYF.

V usage is TRBV7-8 and J usage is TRBJ2-1; TRBD2 matches 9 bases. V was pared by 9 bases and J by 4 bases, with 7 bases of the junction left unmatched. This CDR3 comprises 14 residues. Germline V CDR1 and CDR2: SGHVS, FQNEAQ. The CDR3 DNA reads as TGTGCCAGTCGAAGCGGGGGGATTTACAATGAGCAGTTCTTC. Protein product: CASRSGGIYNEQFF.

This clone was seen a handful of times. The chain couples TRBV5-5 to TRBJ1-6; 7 positions agree with TRBD1. Unmatched junction bases numbered 10, after V lost 3 bases and J lost 10 bases. Germline CDR1 SGHKS, CDR2 YYEKEE (reference sequence). CDR3 length equals 15 residues. The CDR3 here is CASSWVPGTESPLHF. In DNA, the CDR3 is TGTGCCAGCAGCTGGGTGCCGGGGACAGAATCACCCCTCCACTTT.

V gene TRBV11-2 combines with J gene TRBJ1-2; D is unclear. Germline values: CDR1 SGHAT, CDR2 FQNNGV. This CDR3 is built from 14 residues. V dropped 0 bases and J dropped 1 base, with 6 bases sitting between them. CDR3 bases: TGTGCCAGCAGCTTAGAGCGGAATAACTATGGCTACACCTTC. Its translation is CASSLERNNYGYTF.

The chain uses TRBV6-6 and TRBJ1-1; tentative D call: TRBD1 (5 bases). The CDR3 has 12 amino acids. CDR1 is MNHNY, CDR2 SVGAGI, per germline (reference sequence). V lost 11 bases, J lost 3 bases, and 13 bases lay in between. CDR3 region: CACGGGDTEAFF. CDR3 nucleotide sequence: TGTGCCTGCGGGGGTGGGGACACTGAAGCTTTCTTT.

J is TRBJ1-1 and V is TRBV2; D gene ambiguous. The V gene lost 6 bases and the J gene lost 3 bases, with 11 bases spanning the gap. CDR3 size: 13 residues. Germline V gene data show CDR1 as SNHLY and CDR2 as FYNNEI. The CDR3, as DNA: TGTGCCAGCAGCCCTCTTGAGGACACTGAAGCTTTCTTT. It is translated as CASSPLEDTEAFF.

The rearrangement links TRBV2 to TRBJ2-3; the D gene is possibly TRBD2 (5 bases). V was clipped by 2 bases and J by 4 bases, with 10 bases between them. This CDR3 is built from 14 residues. Germline CDR1 and CDR2: SNHLY and FYNNEI. The CDR3 is CASSEPSSPDTQYF. CDR3 coding DNA: TGTGCCAGCAGTGAACCTAGCTCCCCAGATACGCAGTATTTT.

The chain recombines TRBV6-1 with TRBJ2-5; TRBD2 is a possible D gene (5 bases). This CDR3 is 12 amino acids long. Germline CDR1 MNHNS, CDR2 SASEGT. V was cut by 11 bases and J by 5 bases, with 15 bases left in between. CDR3 amino acids: CASCWPGETQYF. The CDR3 DNA follows: TGTGCCTCTTGCTGGCCGGGGGAGACCCAGTACTTC.

J is TRBJ1-5 and V is TRBV18; perhaps TRBD1 as D (5 bases). The germline V gene has CDR1 KGHSH and CDR2 LQKENI. Trimming shortened V by 6 bases and J by 4 bases, and 10 bases separated the two germline ends. CDR3 length: 13 residues. The CDR3 DNA reads TGTGCCAGCTCCCAGACAGAAAATCAGCCCCAGCATTTT. It yields the protein CASSQTENQPQHF.

The chain links TRBV11-3 to TRBJ2-7; D is uncertain. Germline CDR1 and CDR2: SGHNT and YENEEA. Trimming left V 3 bases short and J 4 bases short, with 7 bases between. The CDR3 spans 12 residues. For the CDR3, the DNA is TGTGCCAGCAGCTTGACCGCATACGAGCAGTACTTC. Translating gives CASSLTAYEQYF.

The CDR3: CASSFWDRGYEQYF. DNA for the CDR3: TGTGCCAGCAGTTTCTGGGACAGGGGGTACGAGCAGTACTTC. The J gene is TRBJ2-7, the V gene TRBV27, with TRBD1 matching over 11 bases. Unmatched junction bases numbered 2, after V lost 3 bases and J lost 4 bases. The CDR3 runs to 14 residues. CDR1 and CDR2 from the germline V gene are MNHEY and SMNVEV (reference sequence).